This T cell receptor beta chain originates from a study of shared clonotypes between healthy human individuals. Data came from immunoSEQ multiplex PCR; TCRdb stores just in-frame clones and leaves some out. The top ten hold roughly 0.13% of the sample, which has millions of clones, more than 90% seen once. The V segment lost 4 bases and the J segment 1 base; nucleotides outside the gene matches: 7. This CDR3 is 17 amino acids long. Germline V gives CDR1 SGHTA, CDR2 FQGNSA. V usage is TRBV7-2 and J usage is TRBJ2-3; 11 nucleotides align to TRBD2. This receptor was taken from a man aged 18 to 30 in good health. The sequencing sample was made of naive CD4+ T cells sorted from blood. Regarding subset: CD45RA+ positively selected. The CDR3 protein is CASSYIAGGPGTDTQYF. In nucleotides, the CDR3 is TGTGCCAGCAGCTATATAGCGGGAGGGCCTGGCACAGATACGCAGTATTTT.